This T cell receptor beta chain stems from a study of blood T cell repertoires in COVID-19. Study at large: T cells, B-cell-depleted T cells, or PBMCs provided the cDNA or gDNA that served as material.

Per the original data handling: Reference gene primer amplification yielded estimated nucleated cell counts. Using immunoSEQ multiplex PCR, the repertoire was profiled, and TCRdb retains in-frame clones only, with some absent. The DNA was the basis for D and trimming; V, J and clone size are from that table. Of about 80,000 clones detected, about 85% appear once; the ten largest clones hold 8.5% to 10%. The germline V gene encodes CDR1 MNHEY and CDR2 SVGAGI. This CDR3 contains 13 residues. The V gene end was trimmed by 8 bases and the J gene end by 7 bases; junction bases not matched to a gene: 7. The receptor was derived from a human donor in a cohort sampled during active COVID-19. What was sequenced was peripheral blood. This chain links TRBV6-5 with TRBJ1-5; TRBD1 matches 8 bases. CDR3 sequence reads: CASGQGRWQPQHF. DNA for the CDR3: TGTGCCAGCGGACAGGGCAGGTGGCAGCCCCAGCATTTT.